This entry concerns a single T cell receptor (beta chain). This entry belongs to a study of cytomegalovirus exposure and HLA in healthy donors. V trimming: 10 bases; J trimming: 9 bases; junction bases outside the gene matches: 18. The CDR3 loop spans 16 amino acids. The PCR employed 60 Vbeta primers together with 13 Jbeta primers. The repertoire was sequenced with immunoSEQ multiplex PCR; TCRdb's copy has only in-frame clones and lacks some. Counted here are 160,000 or so clones, less than 80% occurring once; the ten biggest clones make up about 0.72%. J is TRBJ2-2 and V is TRBV5-3; 10 nucleotides align to TRBD1. TRBV5-3 is sorted into the ORF group, with uncertain function. This receptor was taken from a woman between 40 and 50 years old in good health and CMV-seronegative. The material sequenced was PBMCs. The CDR3 here is CAQRGGRGQGYRELFF. DNA for the CDR3: TGTGCCCAAAGGGGTGGTAGGGGACAGGGGTACCGGGAGCTGTTTTTT.